The 5 T cell receptor beta chains listed next were all sequenced from one sample in a study of T cell repertoires in cytomegalovirus infection. Antigens for these TCRs are unknown. TCRdb redid the calling of the reads with MiXCR, one entry per CDR3 protein. The table records around 230,000 distinct CDR3 sequences, less than 50% of them present only once. The sequencing used CD8+ T cells from cultured PBMCs, collected from culture after CMV antigen stimulation. Receptor source: a human donor in good health (CMV status not recorded). Some clones in this sample may be carry-over from other donors' samples.

This clonotype showed up many times. This rearrangement joins TRBV20-1 to TRBJ2-1, with TRBD2 identical over 14 bases. Germline loops: CDR1 DFQATT, CDR2 SNEGSKA (reference sequence). The CDR3 is 17 residues long. V was clipped by 0 bases and J by 9 bases; unmatched bases: 10. The chain's CDR3 is CSARDRPTSGRVSEQFF. In DNA form, the CDR3 reads TGCAGTGCTAGAGACCGCCCGACTAGCGGGAGGGTTAGTGAGCAGTTCTTC.

This clonotype was seen more than once but under ten times. The chain recombines TRBV7-8 with TRBJ2-7, with 7 bases fitting TRBD2. Germline CDR1 and CDR2: SGHVS and FQNEAQ. V shed 1 base and J 2 bases; nucleotides not matched to a gene: 5. The CDR3 has 15 amino acids. CDR3 nucleotide sequence: TGTGCCAGCAGCTTAGGAGGCGGGAGCCCCTACGAGCAGTACTTC. Encoded protein: CASSLGGGSPYEQYF.

This clonotype was detected only a few times. The chain is built from TRBV7-9 and TRBJ2-7; D remains ambiguous. The ends were cut back, 3 bases at V and 4 bases at J, with 10 bases in the middle. CDR1 is SEHNR, CDR2 FQNEAQ, per germline (reference sequence). The CDR3 is made up of 13 amino acids. For the CDR3, the DNA is TGTGCCAGCAGCTTCGAACTGCTATACGAGCAGTACTTC. It codes for CASSFELLYEQYF. Drawing the rest from reference TRBV7-9 and TRBJ2-7, the complete variable domain is DTGVSQNPRHKITKRGQNVTFRCDPISEHNRLYWYRQTLGQGPEFLTYFQNEAQLEKSRLLSDRFSAERPKGSFSTLEIQRTEQGDSAMYLCASSFELLYEQYFGPGTRLTVT.

The sample holds many counts of this clonotype. The rearrangement joins TRBV24-1 to TRBJ2-2, with unresolved D. The ends were cut back, 0 bases at V and 4 bases at J, with 8 bases in the middle. Germline V gives CDR1 KGHDR, CDR2 SFDVKD. CDR3 length: 15 amino acids. This chain's CDR3 is CATSDLGQLTGELFF. The CDR3 nucleotides are TGTGCCACCAGTGATTTGGGTCAGCTCACCGGGGAGCTGTTTTTT.

This sequence joins TRBV5-5 and TRBJ2-5, with D perhaps TRBD2 (6 bases). The CDR3 is 16 amino acids. Trimming shortened V by 0 bases and J by 2 bases, and 14 bases separated the two germline ends. From germline, CDR1 is SGHKS and CDR2 YYEKEE (reference sequence). In DNA form, the CDR3 reads TGTGCCAGCAGCTTGGGTGGAGGGCGAGGGCAAGAGACCCAGTACTTC. This sequence encodes CASSLGGGRGQETQYF.